This T cell receptor (beta chain) was observed in a study of post-analysis software for immune sequencing data. CDR1 is ENHRY and CDR2 is SYGVKD in the germline V gene. Trimming removed 4 bases from V and 8 bases from J; junction bases left unmatched: 14. This CDR3 has 17 amino acids. Libraries were made from TCR beta cDNA, and they carried unique molecular identifiers. MiXCR was run by TCRdb on the PCR reads, yielding one entry per CDR3 protein. The sample contains approximately 250,000 distinct CDR3 sequences, 30% to 45% of which appear only once. Overall study results and limits: Controls showed lower frequencies than patients for 4 or 5 TRBV segments, and TRBV5-6, TRBV5-1 and TRBV20-1 were among these.

Remarks on this clonotype: Antigen unknown. Being one base from a much bigger clone, this may be a read error.

The sequence derives from a girl aged 5 to 17 with multiple sclerosis. The sequenced material came from blood. V gene TRBV10-3 combines with J gene TRBJ2-1, with TRBD2 identical over 10 bases. The CDR3 is CAISGMGRAGGRDEQFF. DNA for the CDR3: TGTGCCATCAGTGGAATGGGACGAGCGGGAGGGCGTGATGAGCAGTTCTTC.